Described below is a single T cell receptor (beta chain) sequence and its context. Its antigen is as yet unknown. The entry originates in a study of cytomegalovirus exposure and HLA in healthy donors. Study results and limitations: TRBV6-2, TRBV6-3 and some other V segments were excluded as indistinguishable. Listed as cytomegalovirus-associated were 164 TCR beta chains.

The PCR was carried out with 60 Vbeta primers and 13 Jbeta primers. The protocol was immunoSEQ multiplex PCR, while the TCRdb copy is restricted to in-frame clones and leaves out a portion. The sample consists of more than 95,000 clones, under 85% of them appearing once. Looked up from germline, CDR1 is MNHEY and CDR2 is SMNVEV (reference sequence). Losses at the gene ends were 6 bases for V and 2 bases for J; bases not matched to a gene: 10. This CDR3 contains 15 residues. The sequenced sample was PBMCs. The chain carries TRBV27 and TRBJ2-7; the match to TRBD2 covers 7 bases. This TCR came from a man in his fifties in good health and CMV-seropositive. The CDR3 loop reads CASRLERGVPYEQYF. The CDR3 bases are TGTGCCAGCAGACTAGAGCGGGGCGTCCCCTACGAGCAGTACTTC.